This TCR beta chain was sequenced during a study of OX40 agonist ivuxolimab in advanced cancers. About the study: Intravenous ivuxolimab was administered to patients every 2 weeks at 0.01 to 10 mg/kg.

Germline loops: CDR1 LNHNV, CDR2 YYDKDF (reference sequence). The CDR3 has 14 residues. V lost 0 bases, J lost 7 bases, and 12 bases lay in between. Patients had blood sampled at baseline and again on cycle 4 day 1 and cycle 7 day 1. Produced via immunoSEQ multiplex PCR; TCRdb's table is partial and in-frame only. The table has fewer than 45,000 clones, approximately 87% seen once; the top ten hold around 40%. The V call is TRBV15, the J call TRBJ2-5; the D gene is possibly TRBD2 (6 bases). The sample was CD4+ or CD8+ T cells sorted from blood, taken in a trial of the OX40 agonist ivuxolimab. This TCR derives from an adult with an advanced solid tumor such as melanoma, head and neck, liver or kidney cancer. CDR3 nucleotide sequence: TGTGCCACCAGCAGAGAGCGACTGGAGGGGACCCAGTACTTC. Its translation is CATSRERLEGTQYF.